This T cell receptor beta chain emerged from a study of cytomegalovirus exposure and HLA in healthy donors. Study conclusions and caveats: For cytomegalovirus status, the classifier reportedly gave diagnoses with high specificity and sensitivity.

13 Jbeta primers and 60 Vbeta primers were used for the PCR. Data came from immunoSEQ multiplex PCR; TCRdb stores just in-frame clones and leaves some out. There are 150,000 to 200,000 clones in the sample; around 68% occur only once, and roughly 1.5% lies in the top ten. With respect to this clone: Its antigen is undetermined.

Sequencing input: PBMCs. The TCR originated in a man aged 45-60 years in good health and CMV-seronegative.

The CDR3 here is CASSLSSGHNEQFF. CDR3 DNA: TGTGCTTCCAGCTTGTCTAGCGGCCACAATGAGCAGTTCTTC. V usage is TRBV11-2 and J usage is TRBJ2-1, with TRBD2 matching 7 bases. The CDR3 is 14 residues long. Looked up from germline, CDR1 is SGHAT and CDR2 is FQNNGV.